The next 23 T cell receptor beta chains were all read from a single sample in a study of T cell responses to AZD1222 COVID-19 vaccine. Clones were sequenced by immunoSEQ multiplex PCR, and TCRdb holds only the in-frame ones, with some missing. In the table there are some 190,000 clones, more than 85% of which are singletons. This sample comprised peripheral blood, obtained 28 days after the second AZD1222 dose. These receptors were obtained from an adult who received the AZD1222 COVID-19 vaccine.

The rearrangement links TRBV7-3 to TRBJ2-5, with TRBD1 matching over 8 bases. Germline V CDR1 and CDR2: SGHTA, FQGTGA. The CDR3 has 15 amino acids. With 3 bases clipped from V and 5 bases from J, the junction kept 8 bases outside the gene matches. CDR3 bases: TGTGCCAGCAGCTTCCAGGGGGCGAACCGTGAGACCCAGTACTTC. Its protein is CASSFQGANRETQYF.

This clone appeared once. The CDR3: CASSLVSGSNEQFF. DNA for the CDR3: TGTGCCAGCAGCTTAGTTAGCGGTAGCAATGAGCAGTTCTTC. V gene TRBV7-2 combines with J gene TRBJ2-1, with D possibly TRBD2 on 6 matching bases. Germline-derived CDR1 and CDR2 are SGHTA and FQGNSA. CDR3 length equals 14 residues. The V end lost 1 base, the J end lost 6 bases, and 10 bases lay between the germline ends.

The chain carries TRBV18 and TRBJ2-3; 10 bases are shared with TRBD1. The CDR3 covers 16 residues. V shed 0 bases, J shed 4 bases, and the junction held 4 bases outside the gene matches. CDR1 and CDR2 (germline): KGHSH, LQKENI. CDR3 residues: CASSPPSGQGADTQYF. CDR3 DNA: TGTGCCAGCTCACCACCTTCAGGACAGGGGGCAGATACGCAGTATTTT.

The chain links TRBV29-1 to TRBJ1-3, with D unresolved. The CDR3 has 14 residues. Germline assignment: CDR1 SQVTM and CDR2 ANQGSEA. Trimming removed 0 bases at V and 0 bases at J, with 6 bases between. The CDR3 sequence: CSVEDGLSGNTIYF. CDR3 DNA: TGCAGCGTTGAAGACGGACTCTCTGGAAACACCATATATTTT.

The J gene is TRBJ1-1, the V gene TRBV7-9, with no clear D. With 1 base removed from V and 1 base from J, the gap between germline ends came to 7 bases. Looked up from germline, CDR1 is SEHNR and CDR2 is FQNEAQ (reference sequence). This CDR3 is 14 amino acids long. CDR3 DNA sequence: TGTGCCAGCAGCTTAGGGTACGGGAACACTGAAGCTTTCTTT. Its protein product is CASSLGYGNTEAFF.

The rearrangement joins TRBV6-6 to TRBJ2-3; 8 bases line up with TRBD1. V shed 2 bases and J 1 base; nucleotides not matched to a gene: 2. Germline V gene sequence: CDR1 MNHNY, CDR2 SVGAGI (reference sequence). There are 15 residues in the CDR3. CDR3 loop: CASSYGTGRTDTQYF. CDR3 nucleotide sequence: TGTGCCAGCAGTTACGGGACAGGCCGCACAGATACGCAGTATTTT.

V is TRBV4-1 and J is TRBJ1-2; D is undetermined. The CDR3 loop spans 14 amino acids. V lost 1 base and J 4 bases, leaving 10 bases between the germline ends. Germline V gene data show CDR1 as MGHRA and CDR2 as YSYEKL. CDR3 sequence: CASSQGTAIYGYTF. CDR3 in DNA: TGCGCCAGCAGCCAAGGAACAGCCATCTATGGCTACACCTTC.

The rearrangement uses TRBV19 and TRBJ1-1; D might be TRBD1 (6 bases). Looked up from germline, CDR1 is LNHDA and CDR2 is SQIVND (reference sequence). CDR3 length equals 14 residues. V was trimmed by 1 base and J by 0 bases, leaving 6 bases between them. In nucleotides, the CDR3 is TGTGCCAGTAGTATAGGGGGGCTGAACACTGAAGCTTTCTTT. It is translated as CASSIGGLNTEAFF.

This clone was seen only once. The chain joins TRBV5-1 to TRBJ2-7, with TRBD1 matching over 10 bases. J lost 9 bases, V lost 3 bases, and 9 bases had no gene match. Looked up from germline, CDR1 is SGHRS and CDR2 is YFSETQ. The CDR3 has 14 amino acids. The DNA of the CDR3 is TGCGCCAGCAGCTATGGGGACAGGGGAGGTTGGCAGTACTTC. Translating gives CASSYGDRGGWQYF.

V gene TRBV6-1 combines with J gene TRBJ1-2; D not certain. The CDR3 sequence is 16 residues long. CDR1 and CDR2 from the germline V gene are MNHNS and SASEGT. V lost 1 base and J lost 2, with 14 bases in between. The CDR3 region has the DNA TGTGCCAGCAGTGAAGTAAGAGTCAGACCGAACTATGGCTACACCTTC. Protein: CASSEVRVRPNYGYTF.

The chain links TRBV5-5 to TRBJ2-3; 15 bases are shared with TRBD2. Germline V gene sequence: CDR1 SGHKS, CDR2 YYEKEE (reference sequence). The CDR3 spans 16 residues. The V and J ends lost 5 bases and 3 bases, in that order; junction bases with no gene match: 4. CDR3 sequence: CASRGLAGGSTDTQYF. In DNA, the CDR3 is TGTGCCAGCAGGGGACTAGCGGGAGGTAGTACAGATACGCAGTATTTT.

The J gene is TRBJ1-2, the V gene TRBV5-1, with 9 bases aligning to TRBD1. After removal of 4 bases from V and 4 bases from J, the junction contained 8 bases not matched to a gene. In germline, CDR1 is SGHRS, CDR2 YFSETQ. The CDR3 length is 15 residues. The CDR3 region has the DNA TGCGCCAGCAGCAGTGGACAGGGGTACGGCTATGGCTACACCTTC. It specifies CASSSGQGYGYGYTF. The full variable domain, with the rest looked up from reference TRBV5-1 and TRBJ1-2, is KAGVTQTPRYLIKTRGQQVTLSCSPISGHRSVSWYQQTPGQGLQFLFEYFSETQRNKGNFPGRFSGRQFSNSRSEMNVSTLELGDSALYLCASSSGQGYGYGYTFGSGTRLTVV.

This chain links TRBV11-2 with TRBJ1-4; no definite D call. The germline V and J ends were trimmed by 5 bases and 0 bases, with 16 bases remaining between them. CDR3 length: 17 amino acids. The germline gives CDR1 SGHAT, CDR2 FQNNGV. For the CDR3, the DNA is TGTGCCAGCAGCCCCCTAAACGTAGCGCCAACTAATGAAAAACTGTTTTTT. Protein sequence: CASSPLNVAPTNEKLFF.

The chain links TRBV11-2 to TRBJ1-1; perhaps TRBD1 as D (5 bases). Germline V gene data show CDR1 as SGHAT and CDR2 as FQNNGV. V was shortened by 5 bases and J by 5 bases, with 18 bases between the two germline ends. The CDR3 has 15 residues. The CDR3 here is CASSPTRGGLTEAFF. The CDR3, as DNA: TGTGCCAGCAGCCCCACAAGGGGAGGTTTGACTGAAGCTTTCTTT.

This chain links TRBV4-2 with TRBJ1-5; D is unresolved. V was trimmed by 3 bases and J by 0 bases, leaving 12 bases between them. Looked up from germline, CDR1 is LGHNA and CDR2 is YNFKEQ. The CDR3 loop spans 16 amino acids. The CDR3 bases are TGTGCCAGCAGCCACGGAGCGCAGTATAGCAATCAGCCCCAGCATTTT. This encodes CASSHGAQYSNQPQHF.

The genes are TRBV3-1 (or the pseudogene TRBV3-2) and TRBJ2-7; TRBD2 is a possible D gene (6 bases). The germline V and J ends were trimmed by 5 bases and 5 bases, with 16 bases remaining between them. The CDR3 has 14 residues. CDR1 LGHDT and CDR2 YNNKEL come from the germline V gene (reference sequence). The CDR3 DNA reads TGTGCCAGCAGCGCGACGGAGGGAAGCCACGAGCAGTACTTC. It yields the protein CASSATEGSHEQYF.

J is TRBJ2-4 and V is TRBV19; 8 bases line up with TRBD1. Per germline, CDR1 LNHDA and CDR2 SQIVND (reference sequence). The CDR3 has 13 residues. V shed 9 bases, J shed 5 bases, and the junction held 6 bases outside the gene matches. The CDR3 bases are TGTGCCAGCGCGACAGGGGAGGAAAACATTCAGTACTTC. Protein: CASATGEENIQYF.

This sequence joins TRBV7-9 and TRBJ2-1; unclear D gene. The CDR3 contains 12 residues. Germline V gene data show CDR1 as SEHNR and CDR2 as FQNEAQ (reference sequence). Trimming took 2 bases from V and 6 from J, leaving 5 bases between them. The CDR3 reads CASSLWGNEQFF. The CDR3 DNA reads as TGTGCCAGCAGCTTATGGGGCAATGAGCAGTTCTTC.

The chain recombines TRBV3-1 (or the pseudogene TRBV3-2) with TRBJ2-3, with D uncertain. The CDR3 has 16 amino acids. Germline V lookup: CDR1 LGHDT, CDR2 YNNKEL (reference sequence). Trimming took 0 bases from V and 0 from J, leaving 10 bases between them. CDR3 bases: TGTGCCAGCAGCCAAGAGGGGTCGTATAGCACAGATACGCAGTATTTT. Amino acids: CASSQEGSYSTDTQYF.

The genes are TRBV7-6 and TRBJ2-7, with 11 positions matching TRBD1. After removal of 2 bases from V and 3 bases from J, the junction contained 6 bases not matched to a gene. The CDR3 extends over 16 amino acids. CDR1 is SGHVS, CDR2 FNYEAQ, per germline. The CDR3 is CASSLYSGTGGYEQYF. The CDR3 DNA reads TGTGCCAGCAGCTTATATTCCGGGACAGGGGGCTACGAGCAGTACTTC.

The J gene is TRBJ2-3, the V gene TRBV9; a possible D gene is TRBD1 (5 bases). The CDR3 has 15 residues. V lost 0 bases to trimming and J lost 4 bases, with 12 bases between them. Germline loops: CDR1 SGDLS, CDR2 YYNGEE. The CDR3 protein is CASSVGTLSADTQYF. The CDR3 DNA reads TGTGCCAGCAGCGTAGGGACACTTAGTGCAGATACGCAGTATTTT.

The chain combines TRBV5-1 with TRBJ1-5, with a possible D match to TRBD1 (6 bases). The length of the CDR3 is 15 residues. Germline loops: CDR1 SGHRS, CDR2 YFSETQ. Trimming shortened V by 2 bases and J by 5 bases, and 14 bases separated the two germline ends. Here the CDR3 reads CASSLAGAVDQPQHF. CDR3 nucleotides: TGCGCCAGCAGCTTAGCAGGGGCGGTGGATCAGCCCCAGCATTTT. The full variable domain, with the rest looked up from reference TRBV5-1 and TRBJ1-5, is KAGVTQTPRYLIKTRGQQVTLSCSPISGHRSVSWYQQTPGQGLQFLFEYFSETQRNKGNFPGRFSGRQFSNSRSEMNVSTLELGDSALYLCASSLAGAVDQPQHFGDGTRLSIL.

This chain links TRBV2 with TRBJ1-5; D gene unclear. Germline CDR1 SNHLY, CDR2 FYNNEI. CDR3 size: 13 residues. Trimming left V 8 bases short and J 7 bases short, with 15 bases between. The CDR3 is CASGGGGEQPQHF. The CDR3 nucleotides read TGTGCCAGCGGCGGAGGCGGGGAGCAGCCCCAGCATTTT.